The 14 T cell receptor beta chains below all came from one sample that was sequenced in a study of T cell changes during pregnancy in multiple sclerosis. Clones were sequenced by immunoSEQ multiplex PCR, and TCRdb holds only the in-frame ones, with some missing. There are fewer than 60,000 clones in the sample; more than 85% occur only once, and 0.39% lies in the top ten. The starting material was CD4+ T cells from peripheral blood mononuclear cells, obtained after pregnancy. The receptors stem from a female donor with multiple sclerosis, enrolled in a pregnancy study.

The rearrangement joins TRBV4-1 to TRBJ1-1; TRBD1 aligns across 7 bases. Looked up from germline, CDR1 is MGHRA and CDR2 is YSYEKL. CDR3 size: 17 residues. Unmatched junction bases numbered 16, after V lost 3 bases and J lost 6 bases. The CDR3 reads CASSHLFRQGLNAEAFF. The CDR3 DNA reads TGCGCCAGCAGCCATCTTTTTAGACAGGGCTTAAACGCTGAAGCTTTCTTT.

The CDR3 DNA is TGTGCCAGCAGTTTATGGCAGGAAGGCGGCTACACCTTC. Translating it yields CASSLWQEGGYTF. The chain is built from TRBV28 and TRBJ1-2; D not certain. V shed 0 bases and J shed 8 bases, with 10 bases lying between them. The CDR3 is 13 residues long. Germline loops: CDR1 MDHEN, CDR2 SYDVKM.

The V gene is TRBV7-9, the J gene TRBJ2-1; 11 positions match TRBD1. Trimming took 5 bases from V and 2 from J; bases not matched to a gene: 11. The CDR3 totals 18 residues. Germline V gene data show CDR1 as SEHNR and CDR2 as FQNEAQ (reference sequence). The CDR3 DNA follows: TGTGCCAGCAGCGGGGACAGGGGGGGAGCGGGACCCTACAATGAGCAGTTCTTC. Protein: CASSGDRGGAGPYNEQFF.

The rearrangement joins TRBV7-2 to TRBJ2-7; 11 nucleotides line up with TRBD1. Germline CDR1 reads SGHTA; CDR2 reads FQGNSA. The CDR3 runs to 13 residues. V was clipped by 6 bases and J by 5 bases; unmatched bases: 3. The CDR3 sequence: CASSGQGADEQYF. The CDR3 DNA is TGTGCCAGCAGTGGACAGGGGGCGGACGAGCAGTACTTC.

In nucleotides, the CDR3 is TGTGCCAGCAGGGCCCAGGCGTCTAGCACAGATACGCAGTATTTT. It codes for CASRAQASSTDTQYF. The chain uses TRBV2 and TRBJ2-3; no clear D gene. CDR3 size: 15 residues. Germline lookup yields CDR1 SNHLY and CDR2 FYNNEI. With 6 bases removed from V and 0 bases from J, the gap between germline ends came to 13 bases.

CDR3 in DNA: TGCAGCGTCGTTAGCGGACAGGGAATGAACACTGAAGCTTTCTTT. It codes for CSVVSGQGMNTEAFF. The chain carries TRBV29-1 and TRBJ1-1; TRBD1 agrees at 8 bases. This CDR3 has 15 residues. Germline-derived CDR1 and CDR2 are SQVTM and ANQGSEA. J was trimmed by 0 bases and V by 6 bases; bases with no gene match: 9.

V and J are TRBV6-6 and TRBJ2-2; TRBD1 matches at 9 bases. The CDR3 consists of 15 residues. Germline lookup yields CDR1 MNHNY and CDR2 SVGAGI (reference sequence). V lost 1 base, J lost 6 bases, and 3 bases stayed unmatched. The CDR3 reads CASSYFTGGPGELFF. CDR3 sequence (DNA): TGTGCCAGCAGTTACTTCACAGGGGGCCCCGGGGAGCTGTTTTTT.

The CDR3 reads CASSEYIRGGELFF. CDR3 coding DNA: TGTGCCAGCAGTGAATATATCAGGGGCGGGGAGCTGTTTTTT. V is TRBV25-1 and J is TRBJ2-2, with D possibly being TRBD1 (6 bases). CDR3 length: 14 residues. V gave up 0 bases and J gave up 7 bases, with 9 bases separating them. CDR1 MGHDK and CDR2 SYGVNS come from the germline V gene.

This rearrangement joins TRBV29-1 to TRBJ2-5; 7 bases are shared with TRBD1. Unmatched junction bases numbered 9, after V lost 6 bases and J lost 5 bases. CDR3 size: 13 residues. CDR1 SQVTM and CDR2 ANQGSEA come from the germline V gene. The CDR3: CSVLGTVVETQYF. CDR3 in DNA: TGCAGCGTCCTCGGGACAGTGGTCGAGACCCAGTACTTC.

The V call is TRBV5-4, the J call TRBJ2-1; 8 bases match TRBD1. The CDR3 loop spans 18 amino acids. Germline V gene lookup returns CDR1 SGHNT and CDR2 YYREEE (reference sequence). The V segment lost 10 bases and the J segment 0 bases; nucleotides outside the gene matches: 18. CDR3 nucleotides: TGTGCCTTCCAAAATCCGGGACAGGTAAAGGTCTCCTACAATGAGCAGTTCTTC. Protein: CAFQNPGQVKVSYNEQFF.

This chain uses TRBV5-6 with TRBJ1-2; TRBD1 agrees at 7 bases. Germline trimming cut 0 bases from V and 2 bases from J; bases unmatched to any gene: 10. CDR3 length: 17 residues. CDR1 is SGHDT and CDR2 is YYEEEE in the germline V gene. The CDR3 reads CASSLASGTARNYGYTF. In DNA, the CDR3 is TGTGCCAGCAGCTTGGCTTCCGGGACAGCCAGGAACTATGGCTACACCTTC.

This rearrangement joins TRBV2 to TRBJ2-3, with D possibly being TRBD1 (6 bases). CDR1 SNHLY and CDR2 FYNNEI come from the germline V gene. This CDR3 contains 14 residues. Trimming removed 4 bases from V and 4 bases from J, with 12 bases in between. CDR3 sequence: CASSVGGMSDTQYF. The CDR3 DNA is TGTGCCAGCAGTGTTGGGGGCATGTCAGATACGCAGTATTTT.

V gene TRBV7-2 combines with J gene TRBJ2-5; 12 nucleotides match TRBD2. The CDR3 totals 16 residues. Germline CDR1 SGHTA, CDR2 FQGNSA. V gave up 0 bases and J gave up 5 bases; unmatched junction bases: 4. The CDR3 DNA is TGTGCCAGCAGCTTAGCAAGGCTAGCGGGAGGGGAGACCCAGTACTTC. Residues: CASSLARLAGGETQYF.

In DNA, the CDR3 is TGTGCCAGCAGTCTTAGCCTGGCAATGGTCAATGAGCAGTTCTTC. Protein: CASSLSLAMVNEQFF. The V and J genes are TRBV28 and TRBJ2-1, with unresolved D. CDR1 is MDHEN, CDR2 SYDVKM, per germline. The CDR3 contains 15 residues. V lost 5 bases and J lost 6, with 17 bases in between.